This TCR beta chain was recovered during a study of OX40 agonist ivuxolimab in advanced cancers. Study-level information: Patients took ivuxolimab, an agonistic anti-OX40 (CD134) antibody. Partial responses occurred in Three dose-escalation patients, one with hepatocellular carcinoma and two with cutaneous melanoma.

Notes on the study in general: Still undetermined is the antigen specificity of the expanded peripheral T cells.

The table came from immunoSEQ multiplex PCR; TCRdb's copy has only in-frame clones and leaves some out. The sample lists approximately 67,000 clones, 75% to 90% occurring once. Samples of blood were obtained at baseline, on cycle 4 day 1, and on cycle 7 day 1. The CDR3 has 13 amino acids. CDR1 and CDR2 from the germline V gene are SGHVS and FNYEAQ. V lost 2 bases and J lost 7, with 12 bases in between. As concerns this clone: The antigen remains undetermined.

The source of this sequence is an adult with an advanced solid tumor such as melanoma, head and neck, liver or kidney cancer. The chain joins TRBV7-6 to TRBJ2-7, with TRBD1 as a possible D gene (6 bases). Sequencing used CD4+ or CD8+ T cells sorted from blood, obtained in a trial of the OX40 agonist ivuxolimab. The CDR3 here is CASSLIQTGEQYF. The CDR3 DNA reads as TGTGCCAGCAGCTTAATACAGACAGGAGAGCAGTACTTC. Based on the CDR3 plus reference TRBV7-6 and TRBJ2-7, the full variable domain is GAGVSQSPRYKVTKRGQDVALRCDPISGHVSLYWYRQALGQGPEFLTYFNYEAQQDKSGLPNDRFSAERPEGSISTLTIQRTEQRDSAMYRCASSLIQTGEQYFGPGTRLTVT.